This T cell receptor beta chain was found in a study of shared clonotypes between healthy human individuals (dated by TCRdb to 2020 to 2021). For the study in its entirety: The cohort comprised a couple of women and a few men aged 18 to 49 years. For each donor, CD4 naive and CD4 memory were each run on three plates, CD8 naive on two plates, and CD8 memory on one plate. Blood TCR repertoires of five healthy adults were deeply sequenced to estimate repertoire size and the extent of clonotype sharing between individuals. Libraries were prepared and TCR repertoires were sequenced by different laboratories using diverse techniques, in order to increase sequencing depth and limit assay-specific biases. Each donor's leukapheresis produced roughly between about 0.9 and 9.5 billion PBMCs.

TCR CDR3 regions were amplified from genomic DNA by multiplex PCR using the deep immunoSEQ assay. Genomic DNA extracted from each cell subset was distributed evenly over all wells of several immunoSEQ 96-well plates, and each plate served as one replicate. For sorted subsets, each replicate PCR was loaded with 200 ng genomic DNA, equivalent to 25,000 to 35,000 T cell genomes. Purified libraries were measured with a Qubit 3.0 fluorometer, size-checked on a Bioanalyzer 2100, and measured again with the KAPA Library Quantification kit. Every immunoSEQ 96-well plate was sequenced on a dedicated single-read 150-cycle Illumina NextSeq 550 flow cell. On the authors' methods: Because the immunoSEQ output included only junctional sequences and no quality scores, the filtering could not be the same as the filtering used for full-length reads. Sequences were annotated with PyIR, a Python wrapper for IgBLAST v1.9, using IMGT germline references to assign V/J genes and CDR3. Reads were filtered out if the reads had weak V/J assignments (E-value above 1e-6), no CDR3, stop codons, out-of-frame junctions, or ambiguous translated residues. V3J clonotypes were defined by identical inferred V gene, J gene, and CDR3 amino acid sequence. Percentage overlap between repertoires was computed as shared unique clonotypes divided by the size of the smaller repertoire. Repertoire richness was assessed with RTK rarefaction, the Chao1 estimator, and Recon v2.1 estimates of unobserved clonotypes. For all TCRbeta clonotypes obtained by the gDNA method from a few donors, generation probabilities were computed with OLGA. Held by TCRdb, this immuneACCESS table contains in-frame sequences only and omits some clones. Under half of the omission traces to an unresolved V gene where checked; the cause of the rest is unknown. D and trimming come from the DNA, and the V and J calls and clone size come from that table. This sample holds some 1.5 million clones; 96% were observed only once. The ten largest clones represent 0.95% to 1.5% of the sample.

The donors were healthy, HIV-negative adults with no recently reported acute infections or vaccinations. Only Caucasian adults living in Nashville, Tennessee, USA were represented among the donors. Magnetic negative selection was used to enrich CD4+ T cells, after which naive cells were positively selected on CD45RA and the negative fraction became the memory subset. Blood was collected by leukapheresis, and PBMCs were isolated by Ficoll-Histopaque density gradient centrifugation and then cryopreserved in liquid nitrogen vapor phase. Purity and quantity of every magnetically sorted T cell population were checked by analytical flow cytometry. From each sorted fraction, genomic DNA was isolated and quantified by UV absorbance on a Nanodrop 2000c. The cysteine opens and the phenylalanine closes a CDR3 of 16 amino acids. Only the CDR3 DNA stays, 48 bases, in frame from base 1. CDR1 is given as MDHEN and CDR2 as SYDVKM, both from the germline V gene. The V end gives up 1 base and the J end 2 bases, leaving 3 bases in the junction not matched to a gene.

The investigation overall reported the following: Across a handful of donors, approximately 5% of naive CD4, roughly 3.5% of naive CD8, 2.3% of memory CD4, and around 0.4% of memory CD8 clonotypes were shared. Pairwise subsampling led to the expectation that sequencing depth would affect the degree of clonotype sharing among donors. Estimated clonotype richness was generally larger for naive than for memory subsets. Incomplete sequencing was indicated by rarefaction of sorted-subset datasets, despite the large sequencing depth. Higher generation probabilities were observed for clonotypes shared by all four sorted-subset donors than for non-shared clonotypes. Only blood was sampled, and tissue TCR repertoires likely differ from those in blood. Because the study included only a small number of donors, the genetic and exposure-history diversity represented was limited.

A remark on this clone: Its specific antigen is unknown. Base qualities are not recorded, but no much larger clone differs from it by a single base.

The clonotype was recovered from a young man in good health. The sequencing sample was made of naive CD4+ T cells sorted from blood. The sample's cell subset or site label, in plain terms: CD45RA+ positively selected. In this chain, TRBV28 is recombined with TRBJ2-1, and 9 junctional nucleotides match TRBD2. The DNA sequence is TGTGCCAGCAGTTTATCGAGACTAGCGGCCTACAATGAGCAGTTCTTC. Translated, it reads CASSLSRLAAYNEQFF. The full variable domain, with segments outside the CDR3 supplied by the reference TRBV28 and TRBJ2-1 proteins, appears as DVKVTQSSRYLVKRTGEKVFLECVQDMDHENMFWYRQDPGLGLRLIYFSYDVKMKEKGDIPEGYSVSREKKERFSLILESASTNQTSMYLCASSLSRLAAYNEQFFGPGTRLTVL.